These 30 T cell receptor beta chains share one sample of origin, sequenced in a study of molecular identifiers for immune sequencing clone quantification. A single record per CDR3 protein comes from TCRdb applying MiXCR to the PCR reads. The profile shows under 600,000 distinct CDR3 sequences, 20% to 25% of them singletons. Sequencing was performed on naive CD8+ T cells from blood, with Jurkat cell RNA spiked in. The subset was: FACS-sorted CD8+CD4-CCR7+CD45RA+ naive T cells. These receptors were collected from a human donor in good health. Some libraries in this study had Jurkat cell RNA spiked in.

This chain uses TRBV2 with TRBJ2-7; D perhaps matches TRBD1 (6 bases). The CDR3 length is 15 residues. Trimming cost V 6 bases and J 3 bases, with 18 bases left between them. CDR1 SNHLY and CDR2 FYNNEI come from the germline V gene. The CDR3 coding sequence is TGTGCCAGCAGGAGCCCCGGGGCAGGGGTCTACGAGCAGTACTTC. This translates into CASRSPGAGVYEQYF.

As to this clonotype: This may stem from a read error, because a much larger clone lies one nucleotide away. The V and J genes are TRBV20-1 and TRBJ2-4; no clear D. Germline V gene data show CDR1 as DFQATT and CDR2 as SNEGSKA (reference sequence). The V and J ends lost 6 bases and 5 bases respectively, with 20 bases between them. There are 15 residues in the CDR3. DNA of the CDR3: TGCAGTGCGCGGTCAGTAAATCTTCCCGAAAACATTCAGTACTTC. Its translation is CSARSVNLPENIQYF.

This clonotype was observed many times. The chain links TRBV20-1 to TRBJ2-4; D may be TRBD2 (5 bases). Germline CDR1 reads DFQATT; CDR2 reads SNEGSKA (reference sequence). The CDR3 length is 15 residues. The ends were cut back, 6 bases at V and 1 base at J, with 16 bases in the middle. The CDR3, as DNA: TGCAGTGCCCCACTTTCTAGCTCCGCCAAAAACATTCAGTACTTC. Amino acids: CSAPLSSSAKNIQYF.

The rearrangement joins TRBV20-1 to TRBJ2-2; 7 positions match TRBD1. The CDR3 totals 14 residues. Trimming took 0 bases from V and 6 from J; bases not matched to a gene: 4. Germline V gene sequence: CDR1 DFQATT, CDR2 SNEGSKA (reference sequence). For the CDR3, the DNA is TGCAGTGCTAGAGACGGACAGGAGGCCGGGGAGCTGTTTTTT. The encoded protein is CSARDGQEAGELFF.

The table lists this clonotype with many counts. The rearrangement joins TRBV4-2 to TRBJ1-6; unclear D gene. V was pared by 2 bases and J by 8 bases, with 7 bases between. CDR1 and CDR2 (germline): LGHNA, YNFKEQ. The CDR3 contains 13 residues. The CDR3 coding sequence is TGTGCCAGCAGCCAACAAGATTATTCACCCCTCCACTTT. Translation gives CASSQQDYSPLHF.

This clonotype was detected ten times or more. The CDR3 DNA is TGTGCCAGCAGTTCAAGCGGGGGCGGAGTGGCCAAAAACATTCAGTACTTC. Translated, it gives CASSSSGGGVAKNIQYF. V usage is TRBV12-3 or TRBV12-4 and J usage is TRBJ2-4; TRBD2 matches 8 bases. V shed 4 bases and J 1 base; nucleotides not matched to a gene: 9. The CDR3 loop spans 17 amino acids.

This clonotype was detected only a few times. The V gene is TRBV7-9, the J gene TRBJ2-5, with unresolved D. Germline V gene sequence: CDR1 SEHNR, CDR2 FQNEAQ (reference sequence). V was trimmed by 1 base and J by 2 bases, leaving 14 bases between them. This CDR3 spans 16 amino acids. The CDR3 here is CASSLEVGWEQETQYF. The CDR3 region has the DNA TGTGCCAGCAGCTTAGAAGTGGGCTGGGAACAAGAGACCCAGTACTTC.

The J gene is TRBJ2-7, the V gene TRBV6-2 or TRBV6-3; 10 bases line up with TRBD1. The V gene end was trimmed by 1 base and the J gene end by 1 base; junction bases not matched to a gene: 13. Germline CDR1 and CDR2: MNHEY and SVGEGT. This CDR3 region has 19 residues. The CDR3 nucleotides are TGTGCCAGCAGTTACTTCCCGACCGCCGACAGGGGGCCTTCCTACGAGCAGTACTTC. As protein: CASSYFPTADRGPSYEQYF.

The chain couples TRBV19 to TRBJ2-3; D gene ambiguous. The CDR3 covers 14 residues. V lost 3 bases, J lost 2 bases, and 9 bases lay in between. Germline CDR1 LNHDA, CDR2 SQIVND (reference sequence). The CDR3 nucleotides are TGTGCCAGTAGTATCTCGGCATACACAGATACGCAGTATTTT. It specifies CASSISAYTDTQYF. The variable domain in full, with the rest retrieved from reference TRBV19 and TRBJ2-3, is DGGITQSPKYLFRKEGQNVTLSCEQNLNHDAMYWYRQDPGQGLRLIYYSQIVNDFQKGDIAEGYSVSREKKESFPLTVTSAQKNPTAFYLCASSISAYTDTQYFGPGTRLTVL.

This clonotype came up a few times. V usage is TRBV2 and J usage is TRBJ2-7; D is uncertain. Per the germline V gene, CDR1 is SNHLY and CDR2 is FYNNEI. Trimming stripped 6 bases from V and 4 bases from J, with 16 bases between. The CDR3 is 14 residues long. The CDR3: CASSSDFVRYEQYF. CDR3 DNA: TGTGCCAGCAGCAGCGACTTTGTGAGGTACGAGCAGTACTTC.

The chain carries TRBV19 and TRBJ1-1; D not resolved. Trimming cost V 6 bases and J 0 bases, with 14 bases left between them. Germline V gene lookup returns CDR1 LNHDA and CDR2 SQIVND (reference sequence). This CDR3 comprises 15 residues. CDR3 residues: CASSRAKELNTEAFF. CDR3 coding DNA: TGTGCCAGTAGCCGGGCCAAGGAGTTGAACACTGAAGCTTTCTTT.

This clonotype was seen only once. The chain recombines TRBV6-5 with TRBJ1-3; a possible D gene is TRBD1 (6 bases). V was pared by 7 bases and J by 3 bases, with 16 bases between. The germline V gene encodes CDR1 MNHEY and CDR2 SVGAGI. CDR3 length: 15 amino acids. CDR3 nucleotide sequence: TGTGCCAGCACCGACTCGTGGGGGCGTGGAAACACCATATATTTT. It translates to CASTDSWGRGNTIYF.

Remarks on this clonotype: A much larger clone differs from this one at a single base, so this may be a read error. This sequence joins TRBV6-6 and TRBJ2-1, with a weak D call TRBD1 (6 bases). CDR1 and CDR2 from the germline V gene are MNHNY and SVGAGI (reference sequence). The CDR3 has 13 residues. V lost 5 bases and J 10 bases, leaving 15 bases between the germline ends. The CDR3 here is CASSTEQGHEQFF. In nucleotides, the CDR3 is TGTGCCAGCAGTACAGAACAGGGCCACGAGCAGTTCTTC.

This chain uses TRBV13 with TRBJ2-3; 9 nucleotides agree with TRBD2. This CDR3 is built from 17 residues. Looked up from germline, CDR1 is PRHDT and CDR2 is FYEKMQ (reference sequence). Trimming cost V 4 bases and J 0 bases; bases outside gene matches: 8. The CDR3 DNA follows: TGTGCCAGCAGCTACACCCTTACTAGCGGGAGCACAGATACGCAGTATTTT. Protein product: CASSYTLTSGSTDTQYF.

Notes on this clonotype: A much more abundant neighbour one base away suggests this may be a read error. The chain recombines TRBV5-3 with TRBJ2-3, with TRBD2 matching 14 bases. TRBV5-3 is sorted into the ORF group, with uncertain function. This CDR3 spans 16 amino acids. The V and J ends lost 8 bases and 5 bases, in that order; junction bases with no gene match: 10. The CDR3 DNA reads TGTGCCAGCAGCGAAGGGACTAGCGGGGGTGTAGATACGCAGTATTTT. Amino acid sequence: CASSEGTSGGVDTQYF.

The J gene is TRBJ2-7, the V gene TRBV10-3; the match to TRBD1 covers 7 bases. Germline V gives CDR1 ENHRY, CDR2 SYGVKD. This CDR3 is 12 amino acids long. J gave up 3 bases and V 10 bases, and 6 bases lay outside the gene matches. This chain's CDR3 is CATGQVYYEQYF. For the CDR3, the DNA is TGTGCCACCGGACAGGTGTACTACGAGCAGTACTTC.

Details on this clonotype: This may come from a read error, since a much larger clone is one base off. The genes are TRBV4-1 and TRBJ2-7; 9 bases match TRBD1. Germline CDR1 MGHRA, CDR2 YSYEKL. The length of the CDR3 is 15 residues. CDR3 region: CASSQDGTGSNEQHF. The CDR3 coding sequence is TGCGCCAGCAGCCAAGATGGGACAGGGAGTAACGAGCAGCACTTC.

This clonotype was counted at least ten times. The chain links TRBV27 to TRBJ2-1; D is perhaps TRBD1 or TRBD2 (5 bases each). This CDR3 region has 14 residues. Germline V gives CDR1 MNHEY, CDR2 SMNVEV (reference sequence). V was cut by 1 base and J by 4 bases, with 8 bases left in between. For the CDR3, the DNA is TGTGCCAGCAGTTTATTGGGGGTTTACAATGAGCAGTTCTTC. Its protein is CASSLLGVYNEQFF.

Regarding this clonotype: Since a much larger clone is just one base distant, this may be a read error. The V call is TRBV25-1, the J call TRBJ2-5, with D perhaps TRBD2 (5 bases). Germline V CDR1 and CDR2: MGHDK, SYGVNS. This CDR3 spans 14 amino acids. Trimming shortened V by 1 base and J by 9 bases, and 15 bases separated the two germline ends. CDR3 sequence: CASSESGSYRAQYF. CDR3 coding DNA: TGTGCCAGCAGTGAATCGGGAAGCTATCGGGCCCAGTACTTC.

This clonotype occurred many times. CDR3 residues: CASSIVSGELFF. The CDR3 bases are TGTGCCAGTAGTATAGTATCCGGGGAGCTGTTTTTT. J is TRBJ2-2 and V is TRBV19; no firm D call. Trimming left V 1 base short and J 6 bases short, with 3 bases between. Germline values: CDR1 LNHDA, CDR2 SQIVND (reference sequence). The CDR3 loop spans 12 amino acids.

This clonotype was seen at least ten times. The rearrangement joins TRBV12-3 or TRBV12-4 to TRBJ2-3; the match to TRBD1 covers 7 bases. V shed 6 bases and J 2 bases; nucleotides not matched to a gene: 8. The CDR3 totals 15 residues. CDR3 amino acids: CASSKQGKVTDTQYF. The DNA for the CDR3 is TGTGCCAGCAGCAAACAGGGGAAAGTCACAGATACGCAGTATTTT.

The table lists this clonotype with many counts. The V gene is TRBV28, the J gene TRBJ2-7, with 9 bases lining up with TRBD1. CDR1 MDHEN and CDR2 SYDVKM come from the germline V gene. The CDR3 spans 14 residues. V lost 6 bases and J lost 2; bases outside the gene matches: 5. CDR3 residues: CASRYRGLAYEQYF. For the CDR3, the DNA is TGTGCCAGCAGATACAGGGGGCTCGCCTACGAGCAGTACTTC.

J is TRBJ2-5 and V is TRBV7-9, with D perhaps matching TRBD2 (6 bases). V shed 6 bases and J shed 0 bases, with 11 bases lying between them. Germline V gene lookup returns CDR1 SEHNR and CDR2 FQNEAQ (reference sequence). The CDR3 spans 14 residues. The chain's CDR3 is CASRPPGDQETQYF. In DNA form, the CDR3 reads TGTGCCAGCAGGCCACCGGGGGACCAAGAGACCCAGTACTTC.

This clonotype occurred many times. The rearrangement joins TRBV6-2 or TRBV6-3 to TRBJ2-3, with TRBD2 identical over 7 bases. Germline loops: CDR1 MNHEY, CDR2 SVGEGT. This CDR3 has 15 amino acids. V trimming: 2 bases; J trimming: 2 bases; junction bases outside the gene matches: 4. The CDR3 is CASSYGTIYTDTQYF. The CDR3 nucleotides read TGTGCCAGCAGTTACGGGACTATCTACACAGATACGCAGTATTTT.

The sample holds a few counts of this clonotype. The gene calls are TRBV7-9 and TRBJ1-6; unclear D gene. The V gene lost 1 base and the J gene lost 11 bases, with 18 bases spanning the gap. There are 16 residues in the CDR3. CDR1 and CDR2 from the germline V gene are SEHNR and FQNEAQ (reference sequence). The CDR3 spells CASSLVRPADDAPLHF. DNA for the CDR3: TGTGCCAGCAGCTTAGTGCGCCCGGCCGATGACGCACCCCTCCACTTT. Full variable domain (rest looked up from reference TRBV7-9 and TRBJ1-6): DTGVSQNPRHKITKRGQNVTFRCDPISEHNRLYWYRQTLGQGPEFLTYFQNEAQLEKSRLLSDRFSAERPKGSFSTLEIQRTEQGDSAMYLCASSLVRPADDAPLHFGNGTRLTVT.

In this sample, this clonotype turned up a few times. The chain recombines TRBV19 with TRBJ2-1; 8 bases line up with TRBD1. Trimming cost V 4 bases and J 1 base; bases outside gene matches: 9. Per germline, CDR1 LNHDA and CDR2 SQIVND (reference sequence). CDR3 length equals 17 residues. CDR3 in amino acids: CASSTPQGAGSYNEQFF. The CDR3 bases are TGTGCCAGTAGTACCCCCCAGGGGGCTGGGTCCTACAATGAGCAGTTCTTC.

This clonotype has a count of ten or more. The rearrangement joins TRBV12-3 or TRBV12-4 to TRBJ2-3, with TRBD2 identical over 12 bases. V shed 5 bases, J shed 4 bases, and the junction held 4 bases outside the gene matches. The CDR3 runs to 15 residues. This CDR3 reads CASSPSGRASDTQYF. DNA for the CDR3: TGTGCCAGCAGTCCTAGCGGGAGGGCATCAGATACGCAGTATTTT.

This clonotype showed up just a few times. The chain is built from TRBV6-6 and TRBJ2-1; D is uncertain. Germline assignment: CDR1 MNHNY and CDR2 SVGAGI (reference sequence). V was shortened by 7 bases and J by 7 bases, with 11 bases between the two germline ends. This CDR3 is 12 amino acids long. The CDR3 loop reads CASNLPLNEQFF. Here the CDR3 DNA reads TGTGCCAGCAACCTCCCCCTAAATGAGCAGTTCTTC.

This clonotype has at least ten counts. The CDR3 region is CASSQAGFTEAFF. The CDR3 DNA sequence: TGTGCCAGCAGCCAAGCGGGGTTCACTGAAGCTTTCTTT. This rearrangement joins TRBV3-1 to TRBJ1-1; D is undetermined. Germline assignment: CDR1 LGHDT and CDR2 YNNKEL (reference sequence). With 1 base removed from V and 4 bases from J, the gap between germline ends came to 7 bases. CDR3 length equals 13 residues.

The chain has TRBV6-5 and TRBJ2-2; perhaps TRBD1 as D (6 bases). The length of the CDR3 is 14 residues. In germline, CDR1 is MNHEY, CDR2 SVGAGI. V dropped 0 bases and J dropped 5 bases, with 7 bases sitting between them. CDR3 in amino acids: CASSYSQGTGELFF. In DNA form, the CDR3 reads TGTGCCAGCAGTTACTCACAGGGAACCGGGGAGCTGTTTTTT.